Reported below is one T cell receptor (beta chain). Its specificity is unknown. The PCR was carried out with 60 Vbeta primers and 13 Jbeta primers. The repertoire was sequenced with immunoSEQ multiplex PCR; TCRdb's copy has only in-frame clones and lacks some. This table holds about 72,000 clones. CDR1 and CDR2 from the germline V gene are LNHDA and SQIVND (reference sequence). The CDR3 contains 15 residues. Trimming removed 1 base from V and 11 bases from J, with 20 bases in between. This specimen belongs to a study of cytomegalovirus exposure and HLA in healthy donors. Findings and caveats of the study: Cytomegalovirus association was listed for under 200 TCR beta chains.

The origin of this receptor is a woman in her thirties or forties in good health and CMV-seropositive. Sequenced: PBMCs. The chain couples TRBV19 to TRBJ1-1; D is perhaps TRBD1 (6 bases). The CDR3, as DNA: TGTGCCAGTAGTATAGCTCCTGACTCAGGGGCTGCGGCTTTCTTT. This translates into CASSIAPDSGAAAFF.